The rows below give T cell receptor beta chains drawn from one sample of a study of post-analysis software for immune sequencing data. MiXCR was run by TCRdb on the PCR reads, yielding one entry per CDR3 protein. The sample lists 600,000 to 700,000 distinct CDR3 sequences, approximately 59% occurring once. Sequenced: blood. These receptors all come from a girl aged 2-9 years with multiple sclerosis. Both conserved end residues are part of each CDR3. A D gene is named only where the DNA matches it firmly. Size is stated for part of the rows, as once, few or many counts, or as a class when the clone is expanded.

v_call: TRBV5-1; d_call: NA; j_call: TRBJ2-5; clone_size: NA; cdr3_aa: CASSLTSPGIRKETQYF; cdr3_nt: TGCGCCAGCAGCTTAACGTCCCCCGGGATCCGGAAGGAGACCCAGTACTTC
v_call: TRBV6-5; d_call: TRBD1; j_call: TRBJ1-2; clone_size: NA; cdr3_aa: CASSYLGTAWGYTF; cdr3_nt: TGTGCCAGCAGTTACCTTGGGACAGCCTGGGGCTACACCTTC
v_call: TRBV12-3/TRBV12-4; d_call: NA; j_call: TRBJ2-1; clone_size: NA; cdr3_aa: CASSVVPSYNEQFF; cdr3_nt: TGTGCCAGCAGTGTAGTACCCTCCTACAATGAGCAGTTCTTC
v_call: TRBV18; d_call: NA; j_call: TRBJ2-5; clone_size: NA; cdr3_aa: CASSPPTDQETQYF; cdr3_nt: TGTGCCAGCTCACCACCAACAGACCAAGAGACCCAGTACTTC
v_call: TRBV27; d_call: TRBD1; j_call: TRBJ2-3; clone_size: NA; cdr3_aa: CASTTRRTGGPDTQYF; cdr3_nt: TGTGCCAGCACCACAAGGAGGACAGGGGGCCCAGATACGCAGTATTTT
v_call: TRBV20-1; d_call: NA; j_call: TRBJ2-7; clone_size: NA; cdr3_aa: CSAQDTLDSYEQYF; cdr3_nt: TGCAGTGCACAAGATACCCTCGATTCCTACGAGCAGTACTTC
v_call: TRBV7-2; d_call: NA; j_call: TRBJ1-2; clone_size: NA; cdr3_aa: CASSDSGRDGYGYTF; cdr3_nt: TGTGCCAGCAGCGACAGCGGCAGGGATGGGTATGGCTACACCTTC
v_call: TRBV28; d_call: NA; j_call: TRBJ1-5; clone_size: NA; cdr3_aa: CASSLQSDSNQPQHF; cdr3_nt: TGTGCCAGCAGTTTACAGTCAGATAGCAATCAGCCCCAGCATTTT
v_call: TRBV5-1; d_call: TRBD2; j_call: TRBJ2-7; clone_size: NA; cdr3_aa: CASSSTSGVYEQYF; cdr3_nt: TGCGCCAGCAGCTCGACTAGCGGGGTCTACGAGCAGTACTTC
v_call: TRBV29-1; d_call: NA; j_call: TRBJ1-1; clone_size: NA; cdr3_aa: CSVVVPGIKDTEAFF; cdr3_nt: TGCAGCGTTGTAGTGCCAGGGATTAAGGACACTGAAGCTTTCTTT
v_call: TRBV18; d_call: NA; j_call: TRBJ2-5; clone_size: few; cdr3_aa: CASSLLDNPQETQYF; cdr3_nt: TGTGCCAGCTCACTTCTAGACAATCCTCAAGAGACCCAGTACTTC
v_call: TRBV5-1; d_call: NA; j_call: TRBJ2-7; clone_size: NA; cdr3_aa: CASSLGAPAYEQYF; cdr3_nt: TGCGCCAGCAGCTTGGGAGCGCCCGCCTACGAGCAGTACTTC
v_call: TRBV20-1; d_call: NA; j_call: TRBJ2-7; clone_size: NA; cdr3_aa: CSARHGQNAYEQYF; cdr3_nt: TGCAGTGCTAGACATGGGCAGAACGCCTACGAGCAGTACTTC
v_call: TRBV7-9; d_call: NA; j_call: TRBJ1-5; clone_size: NA; cdr3_aa: CASSFKLRERRYQPQHF; cdr3_nt: TGTGCCAGCAGCTTTAAACTAAGGGAGCGGCGGTATCAGCCCCAGCATTTT
v_call: TRBV4-1; d_call: TRBD2; j_call: TRBJ2-7; clone_size: few; cdr3_aa: CASSQVLAGGIDEQYF; cdr3_nt: TGCGCCAGCAGCCAAGTACTAGCGGGAGGGATCGACGAGCAGTACTTC
v_call: TRBV11-2; d_call: NA; j_call: TRBJ2-7; clone_size: NA; cdr3_aa: CASSSMREQYF; cdr3_nt: TGTGCCAGCAGCTCAATGAGGGAGCAGTACTTC
v_call: TRBV5-1; d_call: TRBD1; j_call: TRBJ1-2; clone_size: few; cdr3_aa: CASSAGQAGYGYTF; cdr3_nt: TGCGCCAGCAGCGCCGGACAGGCCGGTTATGGCTACACCTTC
v_call: TRBV5-1; d_call: NA; j_call: TRBJ2-5; clone_size: NA; cdr3_aa: CASSLSSIRGAETQYF; cdr3_nt: TGCGCCAGCAGCTTGTCCTCGATTCGGGGGGCGGAGACCCAGTACTTC
v_call: TRBV6-5; d_call: TRBD1; j_call: TRBJ1-1; clone_size: NA; cdr3_aa: CASSGRDRGTEAFF; cdr3_nt: TGTGCCAGCAGTGGCCGGGACAGGGGAACTGAAGCTTTCTTT
v_call: TRBV2; d_call: NA; j_call: TRBJ1-5; clone_size: NA; cdr3_aa: CASRISGNRNQPQHF; cdr3_nt: TGTGCCAGCAGAATATCCGGCAATCGCAATCAGCCCCAGCATTTT
v_call: TRBV24-1; d_call: TRBD2; j_call: TRBJ2-1; clone_size: NA; cdr3_aa: CATSVKQRGYYNEQFF; cdr3_nt: TGTGCCACCAGTGTCAAACAGCGGGGATACTACAATGAGCAGTTCTTC
v_call: TRBV12-3/TRBV12-4; d_call: NA; j_call: TRBJ1-1; clone_size: NA; cdr3_aa: CASRGVLGPIPPFF; cdr3_nt: TGTGCCAGCAGGGGGGTTTTGGGTCCCATTCCTCCTTTCTTT
v_call: TRBV18; d_call: NA; j_call: TRBJ2-5; clone_size: NA; cdr3_aa: CASSRLETQYF; cdr3_nt: TGTGCCAGCTCACGGTTGGAGACCCAGTACTTC
v_call: TRBV5-6; d_call: TRBD1; j_call: TRBJ2-3; clone_size: few; cdr3_aa: CASTRDRSTDTQYF; cdr3_nt: TGTGCCAGCACTCGGGACAGGTCGACGGATACGCAGTATTTT
v_call: TRBV27; d_call: NA; j_call: TRBJ2-7; clone_size: NA; cdr3_aa: CASSLYSRGLRSYEQYF; cdr3_nt: TGTGCCAGCAGTTTATATTCCCGGGGGCTAAGGAGCTACGAGCAGTACTTC
v_call: TRBV6-2/TRBV6-3; d_call: NA; j_call: TRBJ2-7; clone_size: NA; cdr3_aa: CASSYSLAALSSYEQYF; cdr3_nt: TGTGCCAGCAGTTACAGTCTGGCGGCCCTGAGCTCCTACGAGCAGTACTTC
v_call: TRBV10-3; d_call: TRBD1; j_call: TRBJ1-5; clone_size: NA; cdr3_aa: CAISQTGLGNQPQHF; cdr3_nt: TGTGCCATCAGTCAGACAGGGTTAGGCAATCAGCCCCAGCATTTT
v_call: TRBV6-1; d_call: NA; j_call: TRBJ2-7; clone_size: NA; cdr3_aa: CASSVSLAGSYEQYF; cdr3_nt: TGTGCCAGCAGTGTATCCCTGGCAGGCTCCTACGAGCAGTACTTC
v_call: TRBV20-1; d_call: NA; j_call: TRBJ2-1; clone_size: NA; cdr3_aa: CSVPATTASNAHYDEQFF; cdr3_nt: TGCAGTGTCCCCGCAACCACAGCTAGTAATGCCCATTATGATGAGCAGTTCTTC
v_call: TRBV4-3; d_call: NA; j_call: TRBJ2-5; clone_size: few; cdr3_aa: CASSQDAGSQETQYF; cdr3_nt: TGCGCCAGCAGCCAAGATGCAGGGAGCCAAGAGACCCAGTACTTC
v_call: TRBV3-1; d_call: NA; j_call: TRBJ2-3; clone_size: NA; cdr3_aa: CASSRRPGTSTDTQYF; cdr3_nt: TGTGCCAGCAGTCGTCGCCCGGGCACAAGCACAGATACGCAGTATTTT
v_call: TRBV12-3/TRBV12-4; d_call: TRBD1; j_call: TRBJ2-6; clone_size: once; cdr3_aa: CASKTGDGANVLTF; cdr3_nt: TGTGCCAGCAAGACAGGGGATGGGGCCAACGTCCTGACTTTC
v_call: TRBV20-1; d_call: TRBD1; j_call: TRBJ2-1; clone_size: NA; cdr3_aa: CSARQGADEQFF; cdr3_nt: TGCAGTGCCCGACAGGGGGCGGATGAGCAGTTCTTC
v_call: TRBV12-3/TRBV12-4; d_call: TRBD1; j_call: TRBJ1-6; clone_size: few; cdr3_aa: CASTPGQGDSPLHF; cdr3_nt: TGTGCCAGCACCCCGGGACAGGGGGATTCACCCCTCCACTTT
v_call: TRBV6-1; d_call: NA; j_call: TRBJ2-3; clone_size: few; cdr3_aa: CASSEVAGRTDTQYF; cdr3_nt: TGTGCCAGCAGTGAAGTGGCAGGGCGCACAGATACGCAGTATTTT
v_call: TRBV21-1; d_call: NA; j_call: TRBJ1-1; clone_size: NA; cdr3_aa: CASWYGRFGAFF; cdr3_nt: TGTGCCAGCTGGTATGGCCGGTTTGGAGCTTTCTTT
v_call: TRBV11-2; d_call: NA; j_call: TRBJ1-1; clone_size: NA; cdr3_aa: CASSLDQDTEAFF; cdr3_nt: TGTGCCAGCAGCTTAGATCAGGACACTGAAGCTTTCTTT
v_call: TRBV20-1; d_call: NA; j_call: TRBJ2-2; clone_size: few; cdr3_aa: CSAVIQTGELFF; cdr3_nt: TGCAGTGCTGTAATACAAACCGGGGAGCTGTTTTTT
v_call: TRBV6-5; d_call: NA; j_call: TRBJ2-4; clone_size: NA; cdr3_aa: CASSLGAGKNIQYF; cdr3_nt: TGTGCCAGCAGTTTGGGGGCAGGCAAAAACATTCAGTACTTC
v_call: TRBV7-2; d_call: NA; j_call: TRBJ1-1; clone_size: NA; cdr3_aa: CASSPGPFNTEAFF; cdr3_nt: TGTGCCAGCAGCCCCGGGCCCTTCAACACTGAAGCTTTCTTT
v_call: TRBV20-1; d_call: NA; j_call: TRBJ1-2; clone_size: NA; cdr3_aa: CSARDKVMEGYTF; cdr3_nt: TGCAGTGCTAGAGATAAGGTTATGGAGGGCTACACCTTC
v_call: TRBV2; d_call: TRBD2; j_call: TRBJ2-7; clone_size: NA; cdr3_aa: CASSDSGLAGPGQYF; cdr3_nt: TGTGCCAGCAGTGATAGTGGACTAGCGGGCCCGGGGCAGTACTTC
v_call: TRBV6-5; d_call: NA; j_call: TRBJ2-5; clone_size: NA; cdr3_aa: CASSYRRTGETQYF; cdr3_nt: TGTGCCAGCAGTTACCGCAGAACGGGGGAGACCCAGTACTTC
v_call: TRBV7-2; d_call: NA; j_call: TRBJ2-3; clone_size: once; cdr3_aa: CASSWTGDASDTQYF; cdr3_nt: TGTGCCAGCAGCTGGACTGGGGACGCCTCCGATACGCAGTATTTT